These T cell receptor beta chains were read from a single sample in a study of breast tumors, draining lymph nodes, adjacent tissues. TCRdb recomputed calls from the multiplex PCR reads with MiXCR, one row per CDR3 protein. The repertoire holds around 66,000 distinct CDR3 sequences, with over 40% as singletons. The sample was breast tumor tissue. The origin of the receptors is a female donor with breast cancer. Some clones in this sample may be carry-over from other donors' samples. CDR3s include the opening cysteine and the closing phenylalanine or tryptophan. Fields, in order: V gene, D gene, J gene, CDR3 length, clone size, CDR3 protein, CDR3 DNA. A D gene is named only where the DNA matches it firmly. Part of the rows lack a size; the others show once, few, many or a class for expanded clones.

v_gene: TRBV10-3
d_gene: TRBD1
j_gene: TRBJ2-3
len: 16
abundance: NA
CDR3aa: CAISDMQGAREDTQYF
CDR3nt: TGTGCCATCAGTGATATGCAGGGGGCTCGGGAAGATACGCAGTATTTT

v_gene: TRBV3-1
d_gene: NA
j_gene: TRBJ1-4
len: 14
abundance: many
CDR3aa: CASSPGEGGEKLFF
CDR3nt: TGTGCCAGCAGCCCTGGGGAGGGAGGAGAAAAACTGTTTTTT

v_gene: TRBV5-6
d_gene: NA
j_gene: TRBJ2-2
len: 16
abundance: NA
CDR3aa: CASSFVSQGNTGELSW
CDR3nt: TGTGCCAGCAGTTTTGTCAGTCAAGGGAACACCGGGGAGCTGTCTTGG

v_gene: TRBV18
d_gene: NA
j_gene: TRBJ2-7
len: 14
abundance: many
CDR3aa: CASGRAGPLFEQYF
CDR3nt: TGTGCCAGCGGGCGCGCAGGGCCCCTCTTCGAGCAGTACTTC

v_gene: TRBV7-9
d_gene: NA
j_gene: TRBJ1-6
len: 15
abundance: many
CDR3aa: CASSLVLGLTSPLHF
CDR3nt: TGTGCCAGCAGCTTAGTCCTAGGGTTGACTTCACCCCTCCACTTT

v_gene: TRBV15
d_gene: TRBD1
j_gene: TRBJ2-7
len: 18
abundance: many
CDR3aa: CATSREIGRQGYAYEQYF
CDR3nt: TGTGCCACCAGCAGAGAGATTGGGCGACAGGGTTATGCCTACGAGCAGTACTTC

v_gene: TRBV4-2
d_gene: TRBD1
j_gene: TRBJ1-1
len: 14
abundance: few
CDR3aa: CASSQGRQGTEAFF
CDR3nt: TGTGCCAGCAGCCAAGGGAGACAGGGAACTGAAGCTTTCTTT

v_gene: TRBV6-6
d_gene: NA
j_gene: TRBJ2-3
len: 16
abundance: NA
CDR3aa: CASSFRQTPSTDTQYF
CDR3nt: TGTGCCAGCAGTTTCAGACAGACCCCTAGCACAGATACGCAGTATTTT

v_gene: TRBV6-1
d_gene: TRBD1
j_gene: TRBJ2-7
len: 14
abundance: once
CDR3aa: CASRGTGGSYEQYF
CDR3nt: TGTGCCAGCAGGGGTACAGGGGGCTCCTACGAGCAGTACTTC

v_gene: TRBV7-7
d_gene: NA
j_gene: TRBJ1-5
len: 14
abundance: NA
CDR3aa: CASSLAHGGQGEHF
CDR3nt: TGTGCTAGCAGCTTAGCGCACGGGGGGCAGGGTGAGCATTTT

v_gene: TRBV12-5
d_gene: NA
j_gene: TRBJ1-3
len: 14
abundance: many
CDR3aa: CASGNRESGNTIYF
CDR3nt: TGTGCTAGTGGTAACAGGGAGTCTGGAAACACCATATATTTT

v_gene: TRBV10-3
d_gene: NA
j_gene: TRBJ2-7
len: 15
abundance: NA
CDR3aa: CAISEPYPESDEQYF
CDR3nt: TGTGCCATCAGTGAGCCTTACCCTGAGTCCGACGAGCAGTACTTC

v_gene: TRBV18
d_gene: NA
j_gene: TRBJ1-6
len: 14
abundance: NA
CDR3aa: CASSRSGKRTQLHF
CDR3nt: TGTGCCAGCTCACGCTCAGGGAAAAGAACTCAACTCCACTTT

v_gene: TRBV7-2
d_gene: NA
j_gene: TRBJ2-5
len: 15
abundance: NA
CDR3aa: CASSPDGWTGETQYF
CDR3nt: TGTGCCAGCAGCCCAGACGGGTGGACCGGGGAGACCCAGTACTTC

v_gene: TRBV10-3
d_gene: NA
j_gene: TRBJ2-1
len: 14
abundance: many
CDR3aa: CAIRTTGSKDEQFF
CDR3nt: TGTGCCATCAGAACTACAGGGAGTAAAGATGAGCAGTTCTTC